This T cell receptor beta chain was captured in a study of blood T cells in healthy people across ages. The CDR3 has 12 amino acids. The V gene end was trimmed by 5 bases and the J gene end by 6 bases; junction bases not matched to a gene: 1. With a J-beta primer mix and a sample-barcoded 5' primer, a second PCR ran about 7 to 11 cycles. A single record per CDR3 protein comes from TCRdb applying MiXCR to the 5' RACE reads. The data show 1.5 million to 2 million distinct CDR3 sequences, around 50% seen once. This clonotype was observed many times. The sequencing sample was made of blood. This clonotype was sampled from a woman aged 40 to 49 in good health. The genes are TRBV12-3 or TRBV12-4 and TRBJ2-1; TRBD2 matches at 7 bases. CDR3 in amino acids: CASSGLGNEQFF. In nucleotides, the CDR3 is TGTGCCAGCAGTGGACTAGGCAATGAGCAGTTCTTC.